A single sample is the source of the 21 T cell receptor beta chains below, sequenced in a study of cytomegalovirus exposure and HLA in healthy donors. PCR used 60 Vbeta primers and 13 Jbeta primers. The repertoire was sequenced with immunoSEQ multiplex PCR; TCRdb's copy has only in-frame clones and lacks some. The sample has 150,000 to 200,000 clones, 87% seen once; the top ten hold about 0.21%. Material: PBMCs. Receptor source: a girl under three years old in good health and CMV-seronegative.

This sequence joins TRBV7-9 and TRBJ1-4, with D perhaps matching TRBD1 (5 bases). The length of the CDR3 is 15 residues. V was pared by 6 bases and J by 3 bases, with 14 bases between. Looked up from germline, CDR1 is SEHNR and CDR2 is FQNEAQ (reference sequence). CDR3 amino acids: CASRDAGRPNEKLFF. In DNA, the CDR3 is TGTGCCAGCAGGGACGCAGGGCGCCCTAATGAAAAACTGTTTTTT.

This rearrangement joins TRBV5-1 to TRBJ2-2; 8 nucleotides align to TRBD2. Germline trimming cut 4 bases from V and 1 base from J; bases unmatched to any gene: 6. Germline values: CDR1 SGHRS, CDR2 YFSETQ. The length of the CDR3 is 16 residues. The CDR3 spells CASSRSTSGNTGELFF. In DNA, the CDR3 is TGCGCCAGCAGCCGATCTACTAGCGGGAACACCGGGGAGCTGTTTTTT.

The chain is built from TRBV4-1 and TRBJ2-2; 8 nucleotides line up with TRBD1. Germline V gene data show CDR1 as MGHRA and CDR2 as YSYEKL. The CDR3 has 15 residues. Trimming at V came to 4 bases and at J to 4 bases, leaving 5 bases not matched to a gene. The CDR3 loop reads CASSLGQGVTGELFF. The CDR3 DNA is TGCGCCAGCAGCCTTGGACAGGGCGTCACCGGGGAGCTGTTTTTT.

The rearrangement links TRBV5-1 to TRBJ1-4, with 9 bases fitting TRBD1. The germline gives CDR1 SGHRS, CDR2 YFSETQ. CDR3 length: 14 residues. The junction had 5 bases not matched to a gene; V was cut back by 4 bases and J by 7 bases. The CDR3 nucleotides read TGCGCCAGCAGCCCGGACAGGGGAGGTGAAAAACTGTTTTTT. Its translation: CASSPDRGGEKLFF.

The chain is built from TRBV12-5 and TRBJ2-5, with 9 bases fitting TRBD2. J lost 6 bases, V lost 7 bases, and 15 bases had no gene match. The CDR3 runs to 16 residues. From germline, CDR1 is LGHNT and CDR2 FRNRAP. The DNA of the CDR3 is TGTGCTAGTGCCCTTACGGGACTAGCCGTTCAACAGACCCAGTACTTC. Translating it yields CASALTGLAVQQTQYF.

The chain has TRBV19 and TRBJ1-5; D call uncertain. The V gene's germline CDR1 is LNHDA and CDR2 SQIVND (reference sequence). The CDR3 length is 13 residues. V lost 7 bases to trimming and J lost 0 bases, with 7 bases between them. The CDR3 reads CASTGISNQPQHF. The DNA for the CDR3 is TGTGCCAGTACGGGTATTAGCAATCAGCCCCAGCATTTT.

The chain is built from TRBV9 and TRBJ1-5; D gene unclear. Per germline, CDR1 SGDLS and CDR2 YYNGEE. V was trimmed by 4 bases and J by 0 bases, leaving 8 bases between them. This CDR3 spans 14 amino acids. CDR3 coding DNA: TGTGCCAGCAGCACATTCGATAGCAATCAGCCCCAGCATTTT. Its protein is CASSTFDSNQPQHF.

This clone has a single count. The CDR3 protein is CASSLDSTGGYEQYF. CDR3 in DNA: TGTGCCAGCAGCTTAGACTCCACAGGGGGCTACGAGCAGTACTTC. The chain uses TRBV7-8 and TRBJ2-7; 8 bases line up with TRBD1. From germline, CDR1 is SGHVS and CDR2 FQNEAQ. The V segment lost 1 base and the J segment 3 bases; nucleotides outside the gene matches: 5. This CDR3 spans 15 amino acids.

CDR3 coding DNA: TGTGCCAGCAGCTCACTAGAATACAATGAGCAGTTCTTC. Its protein product is CASSSLEYNEQFF. The rearrangement uses TRBV7-8 and TRBJ2-1; D may be TRBD2 (5 bases). V dropped 4 bases and J dropped 4 bases, with 8 bases sitting between them. The CDR3 runs to 13 residues. CDR1 and CDR2 from the germline V gene are SGHVS and FQNEAQ.

DNA of the CDR3: TGTGCCAGAGCAGCCCGTGGGGCCTGGGATACGCAGTATTTT. Its translation is CARAARGAWDTQYF. The chain has TRBV11-3 and TRBJ2-3; possible D gene TRBD1, 5 bases. The CDR3 sequence is 14 residues long. Per germline, CDR1 SGHNT and CDR2 YENEEA. V lost 9 bases to trimming and J lost 6 bases, with 19 bases between them.

This chain joins TRBV5-1 and TRBJ2-7, with 7 bases aligning to TRBD2. CDR1 is SGHRS, CDR2 YFSETQ, per germline. Trimming removed 7 bases from V and 7 bases from J; junction bases left unmatched: 17. The CDR3 runs to 15 residues. The CDR3 spells CASCPLGTAGGEQYF. In nucleotides, the CDR3 is TGCGCCAGCTGTCCCCTCGGGACGGCCGGGGGGGAGCAGTACTTC.

For this clone: One end of the junction is discordant with germline, which a read error may explain. The rearrangement joins TRBV7-7 to TRBJ1-2; 7 positions agree with TRBD1. CDR1 SSHAT and CDR2 FNYEAQ come from the germline V gene (reference sequence). The CDR3 spans 14 residues. This CDR3 reads CASSPWTGGYGYTF. The DNA for the CDR3 is TGTGCTAGCAGCCCCTGGACAGGAGGCTATGGCTACACCTTC.

J is TRBJ2-7 and V is TRBV9, with 8 bases fitting TRBD2. Germline assignment: CDR1 SGDLS and CDR2 YYNGEE. Trimming at V came to 4 bases and at J to 0 bases, leaving 3 bases not matched to a gene. This CDR3 spans 14 amino acids. The CDR3 reads CASSSTSGSYEQYF. DNA of the CDR3: TGTGCCAGCAGCTCTACTAGCGGCTCCTACGAGCAGTACTTC.

Concerning this clone: Without the conserved terminal phenylalanine or tryptophan, this CDR3 likely stems from a read error. The CDR3 is CASGHLWEQYL. The CDR3 DNA reads as TGTGCTAGTGGTCACCTCTGGGAGCAGTACCTC. The genes are TRBV12-5 and TRBJ2-7; D is undetermined. This CDR3 comprises 11 residues. Trimming left V 5 bases short and J 7 bases short, with 9 bases between. Germline-derived CDR1 and CDR2 are LGHNT and FRNRAP.

The rearrangement joins TRBV7-3 to TRBJ2-1; TRBD2 agrees at 15 bases. The V gene's germline CDR1 is SGHTA and CDR2 FQGTGA. V shed 3 bases and J 7 bases; nucleotides not matched to a gene: 4. This CDR3 region has 16 residues. DNA for the CDR3: TGTGCCAGCAGCTTGGGGACTAGCGGGGGGTATAATGAGCAGTTCTTC. Amino acids: CASSLGTSGGYNEQFF.

This chain joins TRBV7-7 and TRBJ2-2; 7 nucleotides align to TRBD2. Germline-derived CDR1 and CDR2 are SSHAT and FNYEAQ (reference sequence). The CDR3 runs 14 residues. V lost 5 bases, J lost 8 bases, and 8 bases stayed unmatched. This CDR3 is CASSRGGSSGELFF. CDR3 bases: TGTGCCAGCAGCCGTGGCGGGAGCTCTGGGGAGCTGTTTTTT.

This chain connects TRBV20-1 to TRBJ1-1, with 7 bases aligning to TRBD1. CDR1 is DFQATT and CDR2 is SNEGSKA in the germline V gene (reference sequence). V lost 6 bases to trimming and J lost 4 bases; unmatched junction nucleotides: 2. CDR3 length: 11 amino acids. CDR3 nucleotide sequence: TGCAGTGCCAGGGGGATCACTGAAGCTTTCTTT. Residues: CSARGITEAFF.

The rearrangement joins TRBV7-2 to TRBJ2-1; 14 bases map to TRBD2. Trimming took 5 bases from V and 7 from J; bases not matched to a gene: 7. Germline assignment: CDR1 SGHTA and CDR2 FQGNSA. The CDR3 sequence is 16 residues long. In DNA form, the CDR3 reads TGTGCCAGCAGCCCGACTAGCGGGGGGGCGGGGAATGAGCAGTTCTTC. This codes for CASSPTSGGAGNEQFF.

The chain couples TRBV29-1 to TRBJ2-1; tentative D call: TRBD1 (7 bases). This CDR3 region has 16 residues. The ends were cut back, 6 bases at V and 12 bases at J, with 30 bases in the middle. The germline V gene has CDR1 SQVTM and CDR2 ANQGSEA. Here the CDR3 DNA reads TGCAGCGTGGAAACTCTCCGGGGGCCAGGGGGGTGGTCGCAGTTCTTC. Translated, it gives CSVETLRGPGGWSQFF.

The rearrangement uses TRBV7-9 and TRBJ2-7, with unresolved D. V lost 5 bases, J lost 0 bases, and 11 bases lay in between. Looked up from germline, CDR1 is SEHNR and CDR2 is FQNEAQ (reference sequence). The CDR3 contains 14 residues. The DNA of the CDR3 is TGTGCCAGCAGCCCTGCGTCCCACTCCTACGAGCAGTACTTC. It translates to CASSPASHSYEQYF.

This chain joins TRBV9 and TRBJ2-3, with a weak D call TRBD1 (6 bases). The germline gives CDR1 SGDLS, CDR2 YYNGEE. The CDR3 runs to 13 residues. The germline V and J ends were trimmed by 3 bases and 7 bases, with 12 bases remaining between them. Here the CDR3 reads CASSGSRGNTQYF. For the CDR3, the DNA is TGTGCCAGCAGCGGGAGTAGGGGGAATACGCAGTATTTT.